The 7 T cell receptor beta chains below all came from one sample that was sequenced in a study of shared clonotypes between healthy human individuals. The table came from immunoSEQ multiplex PCR; TCRdb's copy has only in-frame clones and leaves some out. The sample gives hundreds of thousands of clones, about two thirds of which show up once; 1.8% is in the top ten. The source material was memory CD4+ T cells sorted from blood. Subset meaning: CD45RA-negative fraction. These receptors all stem from a woman in her 30s in good health.

The CDR3 bases are TGTGCCAGCAGCTTAGATGCAGGAAGGAATGAAAAACTGTTTTTT. Protein: CASSLDAGRNEKLFF. The chain uses TRBV7-9 and TRBJ1-4; D is uncertain. V was trimmed by 1 base and J by 5 bases, leaving 11 bases between them. The CDR3 extends over 15 amino acids. CDR1 and CDR2 (germline): SEHNR, FQNEAQ (reference sequence).

This clone was detected only a few times. The chain recombines TRBV7-9 with TRBJ1-4; a possible D gene is TRBD1 (6 bases). The V end was cut by 5 bases, the J end by 4 bases, with 11 bases between. CDR1 and CDR2 (germline): SEHNR, FQNEAQ (reference sequence). The CDR3 is 14 residues long. DNA for the CDR3: TGTGCCAGCAGCCCGGACAGCTTTAATGAAAAACTGTTTTTT. It encodes CASSPDSFNEKLFF. The variable domain in full, with the rest retrieved from reference TRBV7-9 and TRBJ1-4, is DTGVSQNPRHKITKRGQNVTFRCDPISEHNRLYWYRQTLGQGPEFLTYFQNEAQLEKSRLLSDRFSAERPKGSFSTLEIQRTEQGDSAMYLCASSPDSFNEKLFFGSGTQLSVL.

V is TRBV11-2 and J is TRBJ2-7; TRBD2 might be the D (6 bases). The CDR3 extends over 14 amino acids. Per the germline V gene, CDR1 is SGHAT and CDR2 is FQNNGV. The V gene lost 1 base and the J gene lost 3 bases, with 10 bases spanning the gap. CDR3 protein: CASSLVGEVYEQYF. Written as DNA, the CDR3 is TGTGCCAGCAGCTTAGTCGGGGAGGTCTACGAGCAGTACTTC.

This chain joins TRBV27 and TRBJ2-3; 7 bases align to TRBD2. The ends lost 4 bases at V and 0 bases at J; junction bases unmatched: 7. Germline CDR1 MNHEY, CDR2 SMNVEV (reference sequence). The CDR3 runs to 16 residues. In DNA form, the CDR3 reads TGTGCCAGCAGTTCGCGACTAGCCTTAAGCACAGATACGCAGTATTTT. Translating gives CASSSRLALSTDTQYF.

The chain carries TRBV18 and TRBJ1-5; D is ambiguous. Germline V gene data show CDR1 as KGHSH and CDR2 as LQKENI. V was shortened by 3 bases and J by 0 bases, with 24 bases between the two germline ends. The CDR3 extends over 20 amino acids. The CDR3 loop is CASSPSLGVGTRDSNQPQHF. DNA for the CDR3: TGTGCCAGCTCACCGTCTCTTGGGGTCGGCACAAGAGATAGCAATCAGCCCCAGCATTTT.

V is TRBV28 and J is TRBJ1-2, with a possible D match to TRBD1 (5 bases). With 2 bases removed from V and 4 bases from J, the gap between germline ends came to 14 bases. Germline V gene data show CDR1 as MDHEN and CDR2 as SYDVKM. This CDR3 region has 15 residues. The CDR3 coding sequence is TGTGCCAGCAGTTTAGCCTCGGGCAGGGTCTATGGCTACACCTTC. Amino acid sequence: CASSLASGRVYGYTF.

The genes are TRBV11-2 and TRBJ2-7; unclear D gene. Trimming cost V 5 bases and J 0 bases, with 14 bases left between them. This CDR3 has 15 residues. Germline loops: CDR1 SGHAT, CDR2 FQNNGV. The CDR3 spells CASSPQLQSSYEQYF. CDR3 DNA sequence: TGTGCCAGCAGCCCACAGCTTCAAAGCTCCTACGAGCAGTACTTC.